The 10 T cell receptor beta chains reported below all come from one sample, sequenced in a study of blood T cell repertoires in COVID-19. The assay was immunoSEQ multiplex PCR, and TCRdb's table has in-frame clones only and misses some. The table includes about 190,000 clones, 84% detected once. Specimen: peripheral blood. These receptors all stem from a woman in her seventies with active or convalescent COVID-19.

In this sample, this clone turned up once. The CDR3 sequence is CASSRRTSGTGEQFF. The CDR3 DNA sequence: TGTGCCAGCAGTCGCCGGACTAGCGGGACCGGTGAGCAGTTCTTC. V gene TRBV11-3 combines with J gene TRBJ2-1, with 12 bases aligning to TRBD2. This CDR3 is built from 15 residues. Trimming at V came to 6 bases and at J to 9 bases, leaving 9 bases not matched to a gene. Per germline, CDR1 SGHNT and CDR2 YENEEA.

The V call is TRBV6-5, the J call TRBJ2-7; 9 bases agree with TRBD1. CDR1 is MNHEY, CDR2 SVGAGI, per germline. J lost 2 bases, V lost 6 bases, and 5 bases had no gene match. The CDR3 contains 14 residues. CDR3 DNA sequence: TGTGCCAGCAGCCCCAGGACAGGGGCCTACGAGCAGTACTTC. It translates to CASSPRTGAYEQYF.

The rearrangement links TRBV6-6 to TRBJ1-1; possible D gene TRBD1, 6 bases. Between the trimmed V and J ends, which lost 8 bases and 5 bases, there was a span of 15 bases. Germline CDR1 is MNHNY and CDR2 is SVGAGI (reference sequence). CDR3 length: 13 amino acids. CDR3 nucleotide sequence: TGTGCCAGCTGGTTGGGGGCATTGACTGAAGCTTTCTTT. The encoded protein is CASWLGALTEAFF.

The chain employs TRBV18 and TRBJ2-2; TRBD1 matches 10 bases. J lost 1 base, V lost 5 bases, and 4 bases had no gene match. Germline assignment: CDR1 KGHSH and CDR2 LQKENI. The CDR3 is 16 residues long. This chain's CDR3 is CASSSGTGVNTGELFF. CDR3 nucleotides: TGTGCCAGCTCATCCGGGACAGGGGTGAACACCGGGGAGCTGTTTTTT. Full variable domain (rest looked up from reference TRBV18 and TRBJ2-2): NAGVMQNPRHLVRRRGQEARLRCSPMKGHSHVYWYRQLPEEGLKFMVYLQKENIIDESGMPKERFSAEFPKEGPSILRIQQVVRGDSAAYFCASSSGTGVNTGELFFGEGSRLTVL.

Concerning this clone itself: Within the sample, other DNA sequences also encode this same CDR3. The chain carries TRBV6-4 and TRBJ2-2; 10 positions match TRBD2. V shed 3 bases, J shed 2 bases, and the junction held 3 bases outside the gene matches. The CDR3 sequence is 16 residues long. Looked up from germline, CDR1 is MRHNA and CDR2 is SNTAGT. The chain's CDR3 is CASSETSGINTGELFF. The CDR3 bases are TGTGCCAGCAGTGAAACTAGCGGGATTAACACCGGGGAGCTGTTTTTT.

V and J are TRBV5-6 and TRBJ1-6; D not resolved. This CDR3 spans 15 amino acids. V lost 3 bases and J 1 base, leaving 8 bases between the germline ends. CDR1 and CDR2 (germline): SGHDT, YYEEEE. CDR3 nucleotides: TGTGCCAGCAGCTCCCGGGTATCCTATAATTCACCCCTCCACTTT. Translation gives CASSSRVSYNSPLHF.

The gene calls are TRBV4-2 and TRBJ2-7; TRBD2 matches at 8 bases. The CDR3 spans 15 residues. V lost 6 bases to trimming and J lost 0 bases; unmatched junction nucleotides: 7. Germline V gives CDR1 LGHNA, CDR2 YNFKEQ. CDR3 sequence: CASRRIAGPSYEQYF. The CDR3, as DNA: TGTGCCAGCAGGCGGATAGCGGGACCCTCCTACGAGCAGTACTTC.

To note about this clone: The sample contains more than one DNA sequence encoding this CDR3. The rearrangement joins TRBV10-3 to TRBJ1-2; tentative D call: TRBD1 (6 bases). V lost 8 bases, J lost 5 bases, and 6 bases lay in between. Germline-derived CDR1 and CDR2 are ENHRY and SYGVKD. The CDR3 loop spans 10 amino acids. The CDR3 reads CAIGQYGYTF. The CDR3 DNA follows: TGTGCCATCGGACAGTATGGCTACACCTTC.

The rearrangement links TRBV13 to TRBJ2-2, with a possible D match to TRBD1 (6 bases). The CDR3 runs to 20 residues. Germline CDR1 reads PRHDT; CDR2 reads FYEKMQ (reference sequence). With 4 bases removed from V and 0 bases from J, the gap between germline ends came to 24 bases. CDR3 protein: CASSSPSRARWTANTGELFF. CDR3 in DNA: TGTGCCAGCAGCTCCCCCTCTAGGGCGCGGTGGACAGCGAACACCGGGGAGCTGTTTTTT.

To note about this clone: The same CDR3 can be traced to other DNA sequences in this sample. The chain joins TRBV5-1 to TRBJ1-2; possibly TRBD1 for D (6 bases). Germline CDR1 is SGHRS and CDR2 is YFSETQ. The CDR3 sequence is 13 residues long. Trimming removed 2 bases from V and 4 bases from J, with 9 bases in between. The CDR3 region has the DNA TGCGCCAGCAGCTTAGGACAGTCCTATGGCTACACCTTC. It codes for CASSLGQSYGYTF.